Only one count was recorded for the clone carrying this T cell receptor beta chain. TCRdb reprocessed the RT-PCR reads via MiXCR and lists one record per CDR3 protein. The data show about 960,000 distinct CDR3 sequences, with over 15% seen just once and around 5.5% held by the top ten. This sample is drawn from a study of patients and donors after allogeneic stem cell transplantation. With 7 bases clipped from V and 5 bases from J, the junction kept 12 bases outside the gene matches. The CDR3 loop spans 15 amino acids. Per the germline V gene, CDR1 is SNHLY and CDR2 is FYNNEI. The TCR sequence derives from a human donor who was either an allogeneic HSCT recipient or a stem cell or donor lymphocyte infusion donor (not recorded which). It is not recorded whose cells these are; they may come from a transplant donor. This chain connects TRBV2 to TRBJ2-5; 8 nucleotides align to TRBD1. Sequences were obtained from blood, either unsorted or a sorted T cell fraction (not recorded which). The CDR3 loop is CASTKTQGAGETQYF. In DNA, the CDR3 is TGTGCCAGCACCAAGACGCAGGGGGCCGGGGAGACCCAGTACTTC.